The next 10 T cell receptor beta chains were all read from a single sample in a study of blood T cell repertoires in COVID-19. The method was immunoSEQ multiplex PCR; TCRdb's version includes in-frame clones alone and lacks a portion of them. The data show about 100,000 clones, 86% seen once. The sequencing sample was made of PBMCs or T cells enriched from blood (not recorded which). These receptors were taken from a woman in her 50s who had recovered from COVID-19.

The chain employs TRBV18 and TRBJ2-3, with D possibly matching TRBD1 (6 bases). Trimming took off 2 bases at V and 2 bases at J, with 11 bases between the two ends. The CDR3 covers 15 residues. Germline V gene data show CDR1 as KGHSH and CDR2 as LQKENI. In DNA, the CDR3 is TGTGCCAGCTCACCAGGGGGACACACCACAGATACGCAGTATTTT. Amino acid sequence: CASSPGGHTTDTQYF.

J is TRBJ1-5 and V is TRBV3-1 (or the pseudogene TRBV3-2); D perhaps matches TRBD1 (5 bases). Germline CDR1 reads LGHDT; CDR2 reads YNNKEL (reference sequence). CDR3 size: 14 residues. V lost 1 base and J lost 6, with 10 bases in between. CDR3 protein: CASSQGSGPQPQHF. As DNA, the CDR3 is TGTGCCAGCAGCCAAGGGTCAGGGCCTCAGCCCCAGCATTTT.

V and J are TRBV2 and TRBJ1-5; the D is unclear. This CDR3 has 15 amino acids. The germline V and J ends were trimmed by 4 bases and 0 bases, with 10 bases remaining between them. Looked up from germline, CDR1 is SNHLY and CDR2 is FYNNEI. CDR3 loop: CASSVASYSNQPQHF. CDR3 DNA sequence: TGTGCCAGCAGTGTGGCTTCTTATAGCAATCAGCCCCAGCATTTT.

The CDR3 bases are TGTGCCAGCGGGGACCGAACAGGGGGAAACACCATATATTTT. Its protein product is CASGDRTGGNTIYF. The chain is built from TRBV2 and TRBJ1-3; possibly TRBD1 for D (6 bases). Germline assignment: CDR1 SNHLY and CDR2 FYNNEI. The CDR3 has 14 residues. Trimming removed 8 bases at V and 4 bases at J, with 15 bases between. Variable domain in full (rest from reference TRBV2 and TRBJ1-3): EPEVTQTPSHQVTQMGQEVILRCVPISNHLYFYWYRQILGQKVEFLVSFYNNEISEKSEIFDDQFSVERPDGSNFTLKIRSTKLEDSAMYFCASGDRTGGNTIYFGEGSWLTVV.

The rearrangement links TRBV11-3 to TRBJ2-3; the match to TRBD1 covers 12 bases. The CDR3 spans 16 residues. CDR1 is SGHNT and CDR2 is YENEEA in the germline V gene. V gave up 5 bases and J gave up 0 bases; unmatched junction bases: 3. The CDR3 protein is CASSTGTGGSTDTQYF. DNA for the CDR3: TGTGCCAGCAGCACGGGGACAGGGGGCAGCACAGATACGCAGTATTTT. Full variable domain (remainder filled in from reference TRBV11-3 and TRBJ2-3): EAGVVQSPRYKIIEKKQPVAFWCNPISGHNTLYWYLQNLGQGPELLIRYENEEAVDDSQLPKDRFSAERLKGVDSTLKIQPAELGDSAVYLCASSTGTGGSTDTQYFGPGTRLTVL.

The sample holds a few counts of this clone. The chain recombines TRBV6-5 with TRBJ1-3; D remains unclear. The CDR3 totals 13 residues. V lost 8 bases and J 4 bases, leaving 12 bases between the germline ends. CDR1 and CDR2 from the germline V gene are MNHEY and SVGAGI. For the CDR3, the DNA is TGTGCCAGCCGCCAGGTCAGGGGAAACACCATATATTTT. Protein product: CASRQVRGNTIYF.

The chain recombines TRBV2 with TRBJ1-2; unclear D gene. The CDR3 extends over 13 amino acids. The V gene's germline CDR1 is SNHLY and CDR2 FYNNEI. The ends were cut back, 5 bases at V and 4 bases at J, with 11 bases in the middle. The CDR3 coding sequence is TGTGCCAGCAGTTTAACCGGTATCTATGGCTACACCTTC. Protein product: CASSLTGIYGYTF.

This chain links TRBV7-9 with TRBJ1-4, with 8 positions matching TRBD1. V dropped 5 bases and J dropped 7; count of bases not matched to a gene: 9. CDR3 length: 15 amino acids. CDR1 and CDR2 from the germline V gene are SEHNR and FQNEAQ (reference sequence). The CDR3 DNA follows: TGTGCCAGCAGCCCGCGACAGGGGTACGGTGAAAAACTGTTTTTT. Translation gives CASSPRQGYGEKLFF.

The CDR3 reads CASSVAGGWQETQYF. The CDR3 nucleotides are TGTGCCAGCAGCGTAGCGGGAGGATGGCAAGAGACCCAGTACTTC. The V gene is TRBV9, the J gene TRBJ2-5, with TRBD2 matching 7 bases. The CDR3 runs 15 residues. The V and J ends lost 0 bases and 2 bases, in that order; junction bases with no gene match: 4. Looked up from germline, CDR1 is SGDLS and CDR2 is YYNGEE.

This clone showed up just once. The V call is TRBV15, the J call TRBJ1-4; TRBD1 agrees at 7 bases. Germline V CDR1 and CDR2: LNHNV, YYDKDF (reference sequence). V lost 5 bases, J lost 2 bases, and 2 bases stayed unmatched. CDR3 size: 14 residues. The CDR3 is CATSQGGTNEKLFF. As DNA, the CDR3 is TGTGCCACCAGCCAAGGGGGCACTAATGAAAAACTGTTTTTT.